This T cell receptor (beta chain) comes out of a study of shared clonotypes between healthy human individuals. Study context: Those who served as donors were two women and a few men between the ages of 18 and 49. Notes on the study in general: The study found lower generation probabilities in non-shared clonotypes than in those shared by all four donors.

Note on this clone: As yet, its antigen is unknown.

The donors were all Caucasian adults (living in Nashville, Tennessee). Original processing methods: Junction-only immunoSEQ data arrived without quality scores, meaning filtering differed. Profiled with immunoSEQ multiplex PCR; TCRdb holds only in-frame clones, not every one. The DNA was the basis for D and trimming; V, J and clone size are from that table. The sample lists about a million clones, approximately 80% occurring once. CDR1 is LNHDA, CDR2 SQIVND, per germline (reference sequence). Trimming cost V 5 bases and J 3 bases; bases outside gene matches: 9. The CDR3 length is 16 residues. This TCR was sampled from a man younger than 35 in good health. Some clones in this sample may be carry-over from other donors' samples. The V gene is TRBV19, the J gene TRBJ2-3, with TRBD1 identical over 9 bases. Sequenced sample: memory CD4+ T cells from PBMCs. The subset was: CD45RA-negative fraction. The CDR3, as DNA: TGTGCCAGTAGTTCTCCCGGACAGGGGTTAACAGATACGCAGTATTTT. This encodes CASSSPGQGLTDTQYF.